This TCR beta chain was obtained from a study of T-cell memory formation after mild COVID-19. Study details: Largely donor-specific sequence clusters came from two donors.

This CDR3 is built from 19 residues. Germline lookup yields CDR1 ENHRY and CDR2 SYGVKD. V lost 8 bases, J lost 0 bases, and 26 bases lay in between. Study outcomes and limitations: In second-wave clones peaking day 37, SARS-CoV-2 specificity remained unconfirmed.

This clonotype was seen at least ten times. What it binds is not known. 5'RACE with constant-segment primers yielded barcoded, UMI-tagged TCR alpha and TCR beta cDNA libraries. TCRdb re-called the 5' RACE reads with MiXCR, one entry per CDR3 protein. The sample carries about 180,000 distinct CDR3 sequences, approximately 18% recorded once. Sequencing was performed on PBMCs or a T cell subset sorted from them (not recorded which). The chain recombines TRBV10-3 with TRBJ2-1, with D uncertain. This TCR was recovered from a man younger than 30 who had mild COVID-19 (a few samples of this study predate the infection). Cell type and time point are not known. CDR3 sequence (DNA): TGTGCCATCGCGGAGACCGCAAGACCTTTGGCTGGCTCCTACAATGAGCAGTTCTTC. Translation gives CAIAETARPLAGSYNEQFF.